The sequence of this T cell receptor (beta chain) was determined in a study of identical twins. Study observations and caveats: Insertions were reduced in abundant cord blood beta clonotypes but not in memory repertoires. Zero-insertion results could be subject to partial confounding by invariant MAIT and iNKT cells. Cross-sectional statistics, not tracking of the same donors, supported the conclusions.

TCRdb reprocessed the 5' RACE reads via MiXCR and lists one record per CDR3 protein. The sample holds 1.5 million to 2 million distinct CDR3 sequences, less than 40% seen once. About this clonotype itself: The target antigen is unknown.

Germline CDR1 ENHRY, CDR2 SYGVKD. The V end lost 2 bases, the J end lost 3 bases, and 11 bases lay between the germline ends. CDR3 length: 16 amino acids. Each donor (without exception) was a healthy Caucasian. The material sequenced was cord blood. The TCR was taken from a newborn girl in good health. V and J are TRBV10-3 and TRBJ1-6; possibly TRBD1 for D (6 bases). CDR3 coding DNA: TGTGCCATCAGTGAGGGCAGGGGAAACTATAATTCACCCCTCCACTTT. Translating it yields CAISEGRGNYNSPLHF.